This entry is about one T cell receptor beta chain. The target antigen is unknown. The sample comes from a study of cytomegalovirus exposure and HLA in healthy donors. Amplification used 60 Vbeta primers and 13 Jbeta primers. Here immunoSEQ multiplex PCR was the method, and the copy in TCRdb shows in-frame clones only, minus some. The sample includes roughly 100,000 clones, more than 70% of them seen just once. Overall study results and limits: TCR beta sequences numbering roughly 16,000 were associated with HLA alleles at 0.05 false discovery rate in a later analysis. For most TCR beta V segments, an earlier analysis put the productive rate at about 87% or about 30% of the time. In a later analysis, TCR beta V- and J-gene trimming was associated with a missense DCLRE1C variant.

V was pared by 5 bases and J by 5 bases, with 16 bases of the junction left unmatched. The length of the CDR3 is 17 residues. The V gene's germline CDR1 is KGHSH and CDR2 LQKENI. This chain connects TRBV18 to TRBJ2-5; 8 positions match TRBD1. This receptor was taken from a male donor in good health and CMV-seropositive. The sample comprised PBMCs. CDR3 sequence: CASSTSLGQGAMETQYF. CDR3 nucleotides: TGTGCCAGCTCAACTTCTCTGGGGCAGGGGGCGATGGAGACCCAGTACTTC. The whole variable domain, remainder taken from reference TRBV18 and TRBJ2-5, is NAGVMQNPRHLVRRRGQEARLRCSPMKGHSHVYWYRQLPEEGLKFMVYLQKENIIDESGMPKERFSAEFPKEGPSILRIQQVVRGDSAAYFCASSTSLGQGAMETQYFGPGTRLLVL.